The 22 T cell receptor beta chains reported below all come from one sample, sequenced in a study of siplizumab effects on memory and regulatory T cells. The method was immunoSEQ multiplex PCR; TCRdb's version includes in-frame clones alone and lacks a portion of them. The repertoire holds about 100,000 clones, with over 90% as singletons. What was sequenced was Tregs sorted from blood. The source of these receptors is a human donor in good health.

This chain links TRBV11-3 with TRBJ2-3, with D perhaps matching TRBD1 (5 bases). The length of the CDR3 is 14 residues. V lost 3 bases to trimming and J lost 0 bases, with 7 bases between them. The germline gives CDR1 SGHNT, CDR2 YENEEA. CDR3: CASSFRQSTDTQYF. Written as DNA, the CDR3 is TGTGCCAGCAGCTTCCGACAGAGCACAGATACGCAGTATTTT.

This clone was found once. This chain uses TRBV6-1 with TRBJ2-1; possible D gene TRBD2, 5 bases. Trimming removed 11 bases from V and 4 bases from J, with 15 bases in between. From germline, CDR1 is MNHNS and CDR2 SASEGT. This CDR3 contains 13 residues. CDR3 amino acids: CAGAREWYNEQFF. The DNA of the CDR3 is TGTGCCGGCGCGAGGGAGTGGTACAATGAGCAGTTCTTC.

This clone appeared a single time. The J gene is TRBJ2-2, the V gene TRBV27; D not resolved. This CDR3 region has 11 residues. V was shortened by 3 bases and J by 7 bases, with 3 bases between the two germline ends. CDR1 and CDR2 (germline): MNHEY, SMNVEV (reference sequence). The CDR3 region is CASSLNGELFF. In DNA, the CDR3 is TGTGCCAGCAGTTTGAACGGGGAGCTGTTTTTT.

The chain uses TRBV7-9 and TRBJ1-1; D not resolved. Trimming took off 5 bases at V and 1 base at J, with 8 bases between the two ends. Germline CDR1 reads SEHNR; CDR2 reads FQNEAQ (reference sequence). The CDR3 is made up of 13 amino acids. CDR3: CASSPPGNTEAFF. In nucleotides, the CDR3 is TGTGCCAGCAGCCCCCCTGGGAACACTGAAGCTTTCTTT.

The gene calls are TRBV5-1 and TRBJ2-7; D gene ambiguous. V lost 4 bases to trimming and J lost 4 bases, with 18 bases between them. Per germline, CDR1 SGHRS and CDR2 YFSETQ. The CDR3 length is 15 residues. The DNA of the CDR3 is TGCGCCAGCAGCGACAAATACCCACTTGGGTACGAGCAGTACTTC. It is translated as CASSDKYPLGYEQYF.

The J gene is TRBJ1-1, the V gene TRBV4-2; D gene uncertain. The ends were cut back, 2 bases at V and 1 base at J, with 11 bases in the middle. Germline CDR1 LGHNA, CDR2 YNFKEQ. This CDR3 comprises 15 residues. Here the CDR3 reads CASSQTYGANTEAFF. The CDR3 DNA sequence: TGTGCCAGCAGCCAAACGTACGGAGCGAACACTGAAGCTTTCTTT.

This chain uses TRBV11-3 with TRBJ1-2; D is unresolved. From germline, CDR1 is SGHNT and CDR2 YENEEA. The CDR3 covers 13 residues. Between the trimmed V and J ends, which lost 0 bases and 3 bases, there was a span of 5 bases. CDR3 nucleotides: TGTGCCAGCAGCTTAGATAGACACTATGGCTACACCTTC. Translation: CASSLDRHYGYTF.

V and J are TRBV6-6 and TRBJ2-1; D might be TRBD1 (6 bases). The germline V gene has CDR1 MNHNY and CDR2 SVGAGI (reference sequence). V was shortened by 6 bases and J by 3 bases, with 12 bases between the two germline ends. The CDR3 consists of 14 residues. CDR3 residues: CASRDNRDYNEQFF. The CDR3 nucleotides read TGTGCCAGCAGGGATAACAGGGACTACAATGAGCAGTTCTTC.

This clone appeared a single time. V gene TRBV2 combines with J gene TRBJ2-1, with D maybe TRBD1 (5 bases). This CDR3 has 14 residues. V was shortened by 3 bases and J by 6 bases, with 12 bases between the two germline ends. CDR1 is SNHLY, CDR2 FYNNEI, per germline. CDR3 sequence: CASSDRVRRNEQFF. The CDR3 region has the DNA TGTGCCAGCAGTGACAGGGTCAGACGCAATGAGCAGTTCTTC.

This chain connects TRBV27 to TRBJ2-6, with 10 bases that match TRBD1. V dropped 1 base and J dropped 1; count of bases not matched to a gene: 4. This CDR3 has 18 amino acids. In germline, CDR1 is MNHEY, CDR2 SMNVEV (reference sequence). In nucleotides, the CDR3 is TGTGCCAGCAGTTTATGGACAGGGGGTATTTCTGGGGCCAACGTCCTGACTTTC. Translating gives CASSLWTGGISGANVLTF.

CDR3 sequence reads: CASSPQGANQPQHF. The DNA of the CDR3 is TGTGCCAGCAGTCCTCAGGGGGCAAATCAGCCCCAGCATTTT. The chain is built from TRBV6-1 and TRBJ1-5; 8 bases are shared with TRBD1. This CDR3 spans 14 amino acids. The V and J ends lost 5 bases and 4 bases, in that order; junction bases with no gene match: 4. CDR1 is MNHNS, CDR2 SASEGT, per germline.

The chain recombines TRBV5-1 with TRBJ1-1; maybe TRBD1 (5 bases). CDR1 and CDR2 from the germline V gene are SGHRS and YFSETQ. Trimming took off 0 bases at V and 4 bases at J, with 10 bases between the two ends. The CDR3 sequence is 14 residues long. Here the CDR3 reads CASSLAGGVTEAFF. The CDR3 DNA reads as TGCGCCAGCAGCTTGGCCGGGGGGGTCACTGAAGCTTTCTTT.

CDR3 loop: CAWSVYRVSPLHF. CDR3 DNA: TGTGCCTGGAGTGTTTACAGGGTTTCACCCCTCCACTTT. This chain joins TRBV30 and TRBJ1-6; possibly TRBD1 for D (6 bases). The CDR3 sequence is 13 residues long. Germline CDR1 reads GTSNPN; CDR2 reads SVGIG (reference sequence). The V and J ends lost 0 bases and 9 bases respectively, with 9 bases between them.

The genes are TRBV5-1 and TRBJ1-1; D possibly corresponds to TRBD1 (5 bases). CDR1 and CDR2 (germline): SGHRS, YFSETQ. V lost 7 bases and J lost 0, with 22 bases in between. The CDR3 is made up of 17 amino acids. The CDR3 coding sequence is TGCGCCAGCGGACGAGGGGTTTCCGGGACGGTGAACACTGAAGCTTTCTTT. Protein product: CASGRGVSGTVNTEAFF.

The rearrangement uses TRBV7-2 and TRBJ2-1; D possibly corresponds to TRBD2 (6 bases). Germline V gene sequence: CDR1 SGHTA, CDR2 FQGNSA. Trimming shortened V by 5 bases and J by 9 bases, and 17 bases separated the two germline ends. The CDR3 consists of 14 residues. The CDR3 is CASSPRALGGEQFF. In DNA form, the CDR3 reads TGTGCCAGCAGCCCCCGCGCTTTGGGGGGTGAGCAGTTCTTC.

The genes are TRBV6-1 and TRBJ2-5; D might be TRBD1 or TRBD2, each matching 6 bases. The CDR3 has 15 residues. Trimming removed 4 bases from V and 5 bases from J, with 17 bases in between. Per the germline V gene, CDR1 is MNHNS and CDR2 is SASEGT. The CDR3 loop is CASSVSGAAMETQYF. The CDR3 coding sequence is TGTGCCAGCAGTGTATCGGGGGCCGCCATGGAGACCCAGTACTTC.

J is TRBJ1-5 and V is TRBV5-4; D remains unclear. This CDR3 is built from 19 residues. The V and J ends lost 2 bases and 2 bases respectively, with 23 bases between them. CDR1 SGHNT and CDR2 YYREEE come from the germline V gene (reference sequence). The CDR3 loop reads CASSFYRASEVDGNQPQHF. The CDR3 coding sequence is TGTGCCAGCAGCTTTTACCGGGCCTCGGAGGTCGATGGCAATCAGCCCCAGCATTTT.

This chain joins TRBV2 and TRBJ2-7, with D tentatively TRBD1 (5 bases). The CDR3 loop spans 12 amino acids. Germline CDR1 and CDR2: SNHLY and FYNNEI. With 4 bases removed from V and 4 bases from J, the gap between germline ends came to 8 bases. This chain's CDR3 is CASSVGQYEQYF. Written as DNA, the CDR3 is TGTGCCAGCAGTGTGGGGCAGTACGAGCAGTACTTC.

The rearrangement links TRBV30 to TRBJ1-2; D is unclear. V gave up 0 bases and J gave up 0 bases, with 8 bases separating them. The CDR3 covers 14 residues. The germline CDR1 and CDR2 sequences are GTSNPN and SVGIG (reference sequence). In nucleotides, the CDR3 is TGTGCCTGGAGTGTCCCTCTGGCTAACTATGGCTACACCTTC. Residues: CAWSVPLANYGYTF.

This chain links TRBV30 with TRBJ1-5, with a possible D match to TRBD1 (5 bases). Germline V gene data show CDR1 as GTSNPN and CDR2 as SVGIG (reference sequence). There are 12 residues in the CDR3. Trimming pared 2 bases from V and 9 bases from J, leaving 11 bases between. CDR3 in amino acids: CAWSQGKRPQHF. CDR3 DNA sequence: TGTGCCTGGAGTCAGGGTAAGCGGCCCCAGCATTTT.

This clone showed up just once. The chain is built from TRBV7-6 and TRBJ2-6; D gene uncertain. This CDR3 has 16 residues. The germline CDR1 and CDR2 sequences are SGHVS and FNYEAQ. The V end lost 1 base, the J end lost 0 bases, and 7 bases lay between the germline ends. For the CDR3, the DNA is TGTGCCAGCAGCTTAGAACCTAGCTCTGGGGCCAACGTCCTGACTTTC. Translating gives CASSLEPSSGANVLTF.

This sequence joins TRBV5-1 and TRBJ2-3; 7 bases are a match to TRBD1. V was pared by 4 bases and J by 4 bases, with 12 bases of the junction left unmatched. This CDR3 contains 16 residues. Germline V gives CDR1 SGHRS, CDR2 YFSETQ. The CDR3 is CASSPGRGLEADTQYF. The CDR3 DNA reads TGCGCCAGCAGCCCGGGAAGGGGGCTTGAGGCAGATACGCAGTATTTT.